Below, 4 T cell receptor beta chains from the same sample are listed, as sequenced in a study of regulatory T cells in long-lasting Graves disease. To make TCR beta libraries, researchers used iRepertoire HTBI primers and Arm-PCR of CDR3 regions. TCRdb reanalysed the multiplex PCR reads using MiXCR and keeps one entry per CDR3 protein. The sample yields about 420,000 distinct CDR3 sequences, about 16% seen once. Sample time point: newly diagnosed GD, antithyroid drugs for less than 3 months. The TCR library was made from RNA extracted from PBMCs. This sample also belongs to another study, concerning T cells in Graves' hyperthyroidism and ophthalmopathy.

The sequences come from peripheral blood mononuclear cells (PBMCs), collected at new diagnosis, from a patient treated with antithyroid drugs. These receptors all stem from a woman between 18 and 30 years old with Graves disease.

The CDR3 coding sequence is TGTGCCAGCAGCACGGGACTGACCTATGGCTACACCTTC. Translated, it gives CASSTGLTYGYTF. The V and J genes are TRBV7-9 and TRBJ1-2; possibly TRBD1 for D (5 bases). V was clipped by 5 bases and J by 4 bases, with 11 bases between them. This CDR3 spans 13 amino acids. The V gene's germline CDR1 is SEHNR and CDR2 FQNEAQ (reference sequence).

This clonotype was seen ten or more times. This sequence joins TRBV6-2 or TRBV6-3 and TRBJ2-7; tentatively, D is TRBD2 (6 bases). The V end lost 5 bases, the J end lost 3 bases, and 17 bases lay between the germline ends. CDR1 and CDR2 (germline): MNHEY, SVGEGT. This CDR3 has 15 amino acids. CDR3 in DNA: TGTGCCAGCAGTCGCCATGGGGGGAGTGTCTACGAGCAGTACTTC. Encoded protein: CASSRHGGSVYEQYF.

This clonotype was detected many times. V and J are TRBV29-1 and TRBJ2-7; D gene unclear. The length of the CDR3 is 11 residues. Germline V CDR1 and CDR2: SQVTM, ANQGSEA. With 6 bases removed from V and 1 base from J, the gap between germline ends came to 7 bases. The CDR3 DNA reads TGCAGCGTGGTCGGATCCTACGAGCAGTACTTC. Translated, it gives CSVVGSYEQYF.

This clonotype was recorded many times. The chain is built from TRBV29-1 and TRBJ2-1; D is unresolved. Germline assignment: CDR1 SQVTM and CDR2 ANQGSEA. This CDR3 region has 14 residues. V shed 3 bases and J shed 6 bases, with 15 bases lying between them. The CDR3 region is CSVDGLRNSNEQFF. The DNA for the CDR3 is TGCAGCGTTGACGGGTTGCGCAATAGCAATGAGCAGTTCTTC.